In its sample, the clone carrying this TCR beta chain was seen many times. What it binds is not known. Each CDR3 protein is one row after TCRdb ran MiXCR on the reads. The data hold about 310,000 distinct CDR3 sequences, with roughly 15% observed a single time. Germline CDR1 reads SGHTA; CDR2 reads FQGNSA. CDR3 length: 14 residues. V was cut by 7 bases and J by 5 bases, with 17 bases left in between. The sample is drawn from a study of T cell repertoires in cytomegalovirus infection. The overall study: Public TCR beta signatures indicated both CMV infection and matching HLA type. The study, taken as a whole, reports: Accumulated public TCR beta family frequency recognized individuals carrying CMV together with the relevant HLA. Dominating the ex vivo response were HLA-C-restricted CMV-specific TCR beta clonotypes.

V is TRBV7-2 and J is TRBJ1-1, with TRBD1 as a possible D gene (5 bases). Sequences were obtained from PBMCs. This sequence was found in a human donor in good health (CMV status not recorded). Some clones in this sample may be carry-over from other donors' samples. The CDR3 DNA follows: TGTGCCAGCAATCACCGACAGACAAGGACTGAAGCTTTCTTT. Residues: CASNHRQTRTEAFF.